The sequence of this T cell receptor (beta chain) was determined in a study of T cells in Graves' hyperthyroidism and ophthalmopathy. Study-wide results and caveats: Most thyroid clonotypes with frequency above 0.001 were detected in blood.

Germline V CDR1 and CDR2: LGHNA, YSLEER. This CDR3 is 17 amino acids long. V lost 0 bases to trimming and J lost 2 bases; unmatched junction nucleotides: 7. Details on this clonotype: The antigen is unknown.

Researchers amplified the TCR beta CDR3 regions from RNA transcripts. HTBI primers drove first-round RT-PCR of the TCR CDR3. One entry per CDR3 protein, called by TCRdb with MiXCR from the multiplex PCR reads. This repertoire shows 300,000 to 450,000 distinct CDR3 sequences, more than 15% found once; its top ten account for about 27%. Thyroid ultrasound, orbital computed tomography, clinical symptoms, and serum thyroxine and TRAb underpinned diagnoses. The chain uses TRBV4-3 and TRBJ1-3; 7 bases align to TRBD1. Sequencing input: blood. This receptor was identified in a woman aged 18-29 years with Graves' hyperthyroidism that later progressed to Graves' ophthalmopathy. The CDR3 protein is CASSQDYDRGPGNTIYF. CDR3 sequence (DNA): TGCGCCAGCAGCCAAGATTATGATAGGGGGCCTGGAAACACCATATATTTT.